One and the same sample provided the 30 T cell receptor beta chains below, sequenced in a study of long-term antiretroviral therapy in people with HIV. At survey level, the immunoSEQ assay was run in its v3.0 version. Libraries were prepared by immunoSEQ multiplex PCR; TCRdb keeps only in-frame clonotypes and omits some of them. The sample includes about 33,000 clones, approximately 84% of them seen just once. The sequencing here drew on unsorted PBMCs, taken 3.1 years after starting antiretroviral therapy. The source of these receptors is a woman in her forties or fifties with HIV.

V gene TRBV27 combines with J gene TRBJ2-5; D possibly corresponds to TRBD1 (5 bases). Trimming shortened V by 4 bases and J by 7 bases, and 10 bases separated the two germline ends. The germline V gene encodes CDR1 MNHEY and CDR2 SMNVEV (reference sequence). The CDR3 is 12 amino acids. CDR3 protein: CASSSFDRTQYF. CDR3 nucleotides: TGTGCCAGCAGTTCCTTTGACAGGACCCAGTACTTC.

Only one count was recorded for this clone. The J gene is TRBJ2-7, the V gene TRBV5-5; the match to TRBD1 covers 10 bases. Losses at the gene ends were 1 base for V and 7 bases for J; bases not matched to a gene: 5. CDR1 SGHKS and CDR2 YYEKEE come from the germline V gene (reference sequence). The CDR3 is made up of 14 amino acids. CDR3 sequence reads: CASSLRDRGFEQYF. The CDR3 coding sequence is TGTGCCAGCAGCTTGCGGGACAGGGGCTTTGAGCAGTACTTC.

J is TRBJ2-3 and V is TRBV5-1, with 10 nucleotides matching TRBD1. The V and J ends lost 5 bases and 5 bases, in that order; junction bases with no gene match: 5. This CDR3 comprises 14 residues. Germline assignment: CDR1 SGHRS and CDR2 YFSETQ. The CDR3 sequence is CASRTTGGQDTQYF. CDR3 nucleotide sequence: TGCGCCAGCAGGACGACAGGGGGCCAAGATACGCAGTATTTT. The full variable domain, rest sourced from reference TRBV5-1 and TRBJ2-3, is KAGVTQTPRYLIKTRGQQVTLSCSPISGHRSVSWYQQTPGQGLQFLFEYFSETQRNKGNFPGRFSGRQFSNSRSEMNVSTLELGDSALYLCASRTTGGQDTQYFGPGTRLTVL.

The rearrangement uses TRBV9 and TRBJ1-1, with D possibly TRBD1 on 5 matching bases. The V gene lost 6 bases and the J gene lost 1 base, with 16 bases spanning the gap. Per germline, CDR1 SGDLS and CDR2 YYNGEE. This CDR3 has 15 amino acids. CDR3 DNA: TGTGCCAGCAAACGGGAAGTAGGGACGAACACTGAAGCTTTCTTT. This encodes CASKREVGTNTEAFF.

This clone was recorded only once. The chain recombines TRBV21-1 with TRBJ2-1; the D segment call TRBD2 is taken from the table without a DNA check. TRBV21-1 has pseudogene status. This CDR3 spans 18 amino acids. The CDR3 DNA is TGTGCCAGCAGAGCTCGAGTAGCCGGGGGACTAACGGTGGGCGAGCAGTTCTTC. Its protein is CASRARVAGGLTVGEQFF.

The chain employs TRBV15 and TRBJ1-5; 8 bases are a match to TRBD1. CDR3 length: 16 amino acids. J gave up 2 bases and V 1 base, and 4 bases lay outside the gene matches. CDR1 is LNHNV, CDR2 YYDKDF, per germline (reference sequence). DNA of the CDR3: TGTGCCACCAGCAGAGCTGGGACAGGTGGCAATCAGCCCCAGCATTTT. As protein: CATSRAGTGGNQPQHF.

This clone was seen only once. This chain connects TRBV14 to TRBJ2-1; D gene ambiguous. The CDR3 consists of 17 residues. Germline V lookup: CDR1 SGHDN, CDR2 FVKESK. V was pared by 1 base and J by 5 bases, with 18 bases between. Here the CDR3 DNA reads TGTGCCAGCAGCCAAGCTGAACCTCGACTTGGGGACAATGAGCAGTTCTTC. Encoded protein: CASSQAEPRLGDNEQFF.

The chain couples TRBV27 to TRBJ2-7, with 7 bases identical to TRBD2. The CDR3 is 13 amino acids. CDR1 is MNHEY and CDR2 is SMNVEV in the germline V gene (reference sequence). J lost 1 base, V lost 4 bases, and 1 base had no gene match. The CDR3 protein is CASSWGGSYEQYF. CDR3 nucleotides: TGTGCCAGCAGTTGGGGAGGGTCCTACGAGCAGTACTTC.

The V and J genes are TRBV5-6 and TRBJ1-1; tentative D call: TRBD1 (5 bases). The germline gives CDR1 SGHDT, CDR2 YYEEEE. V was shortened by 4 bases and J by 7 bases, with 20 bases between the two germline ends. The CDR3 is 15 residues long. CDR3 coding DNA: TGTGCCAGCAGCCCATCACCGGGACTTGCATTTGAAGCTTTCTTT. Its protein is CASSPSPGLAFEAFF.

The rearrangement uses TRBV5-1 and TRBJ1-2, with a tentative D call TRBD1 (6 bases). The CDR3 is 16 amino acids. V was pared by 4 bases and J by 2 bases, with 18 bases between. Germline-derived CDR1 and CDR2 are SGHRS and YFSETQ. CDR3 amino acids: CASSVDHRVENYGYTF. CDR3 DNA: TGCGCCAGCAGCGTTGACCACAGGGTGGAGAACTATGGCTACACCTTC.

The CDR3 spells CAWSVTAGKLFF. For the CDR3, the DNA is TGTGCCTGGAGTGTGACAGCTGGAAAACTGTTTTTT. This chain joins TRBV30 and TRBJ1-4; TRBD1 might be the D (5 bases). There are 12 residues in the CDR3. Trimming removed 0 bases from V and 10 bases from J, with 9 bases in between. Germline V gene sequence: CDR1 GTSNPN, CDR2 SVGIG (reference sequence).

In this sample, this clone turned up a few times. The chain is built from TRBV7-8 and TRBJ2-7, with 8 bases matching TRBD1. Germline values: CDR1 SGHVS, CDR2 FQNEAQ. Unmatched junction bases numbered 5, after V lost 4 bases and J lost 3 bases. This CDR3 is built from 14 residues. CDR3 DNA: TGTGCCAGCAGCTGGGACAGGCCCAACTACGAGCAGTACGTC. Amino acid sequence: CASSWDRPNYEQYV.

The chain carries TRBV6-4 and TRBJ1-2; TRBD1 might be the D (5 bases). CDR1 is MRHNA and CDR2 is SNTAGT in the germline V gene. Deletions cut 4 bases from V and 1 base from J, with 7 bases between. The CDR3 consists of 13 residues. The CDR3 sequence: CASSVGVNYGYTF. CDR3 nucleotides: TGTGCCAGCAGTGTAGGGGTTAACTATGGCTACACCTTC.

The chain uses TRBV5-3 and TRBJ1-6; 9 bases align to TRBD1. TRBV5-3 is reported as an ORF; its role is uncertain. Losses at the gene ends were 4 bases for V and 3 bases for J; bases not matched to a gene: 5. The CDR3 totals 16 residues. The CDR3 DNA is TGTGCCAGAAGCGTGCCGGGACAGGGCTATAATTCACCCCTCCACTTT. This encodes CARSVPGQGYNSPLHF.

The chain carries TRBV5-1 and TRBJ1-3; the D is unclear. Trimming took off 0 bases at V and 0 bases at J, with 10 bases between the two ends. Germline V gene sequence: CDR1 SGHRS, CDR2 YFSETQ. The CDR3 consists of 16 residues. This CDR3 is CASSLGSTNSGNTIYF. The CDR3 coding sequence is TGCGCCAGCAGCTTGGGCAGCACCAACTCTGGAAACACCATATATTTT.

This clone was detected only once. The CDR3 nucleotides are TGTGCCAGCCGGGAGACAATTAACACCGGGGAGCTGTTTTTT. This translates into CASRETINTGELFF. This chain uses TRBV28 with TRBJ2-2; TRBD2 is a possible D gene (6 bases). CDR1 MDHEN and CDR2 SYDVKM come from the germline V gene. This CDR3 is 14 amino acids long. Trimming shortened V by 8 bases and J by 2 bases, and 12 bases separated the two germline ends.

This chain connects TRBV5-1 to TRBJ2-1, with TRBD2 matching 13 bases. The CDR3 loop spans 15 amino acids. Germline lookup yields CDR1 SGHRS and CDR2 YFSETQ. Unmatched junction bases numbered 11, after V lost 2 bases and J lost 15 bases. CDR3 sequence: CASSFQTSGGQFRFF. Here the CDR3 DNA reads TGCGCCAGCAGCTTTCAGACTAGCGGGGGGCAATTCCGGTTCTTC.

The chain recombines TRBV5-4 with TRBJ2-5; tentative D call: TRBD2 (5 bases). The V and J ends lost 3 bases and 3 bases respectively, with 18 bases between them. The germline CDR1 and CDR2 sequences are SGHNT and YYREEE (reference sequence). The CDR3 length is 16 residues. CDR3 DNA sequence: TGTGCCAGCAGCTCTAATGTTGTTGATAGCGAAGAGACCCAGTACTTC. This gives the protein CASSSNVVDSEETQYF.

The V call is TRBV11-2, the J call TRBJ1-1; 8 nucleotides line up with TRBD1. V shed 1 base and J 3 bases; nucleotides not matched to a gene: 4. The length of the CDR3 is 15 residues. CDR1 SGHAT and CDR2 FQNNGV come from the germline V gene. The CDR3 region has the DNA TGTGCCAGCAGCTTAGGGACAGGGTTAGACACTGAAGCTTTCTTT. Its translation: CASSLGTGLDTEAFF.

The chain links TRBV7-6 to TRBJ2-1; possibly TRBD1 or TRBD2 for D (5 bases each). Trimming cost V 5 bases and J 2 bases, with 16 bases left between them. Per germline, CDR1 SGHVS and CDR2 FNYEAQ. The CDR3 is 16 amino acids. In DNA form, the CDR3 reads TGTGCCAGCAGCGCCACGGGACCGAGAACCTACAATGAGCAGTTCTTC. Amino acids: CASSATGPRTYNEQFF.

This clone appeared a single time. The chain joins TRBV28 to TRBJ1-1; D is perhaps TRBD1 (5 bases). Per germline, CDR1 MDHEN and CDR2 SYDVKM. Trimming cost V 7 bases and J 6 bases, with 15 bases left between them. The CDR3 is 13 residues long. The DNA for the CDR3 is TGTGCCAGCACCTCTGGCAGGGCCCCTGAAGCTTTCTTT. Its translation: CASTSGRAPEAFF.

This clone was counted a single time. V gene TRBV28 combines with J gene TRBJ1-4, with TRBD1 as a possible D gene (6 bases). V was trimmed by 5 bases and J by 8 bases, leaving 15 bases between them. The CDR3 is made up of 14 amino acids. The V gene's germline CDR1 is MDHEN and CDR2 SYDVKM. In nucleotides, the CDR3 is TGTGCCAGCAGTCCACCTGGGGGGGGCGAAAAACTGTTTTTT. Translation gives CASSPPGGGEKLFF.

The chain combines TRBV29-1 with TRBJ2-5; the match to TRBD1 covers 7 bases. This CDR3 spans 13 amino acids. Germline V gene lookup returns CDR1 SQVTM and CDR2 ANQGSEA. V dropped 5 bases and J dropped 2; count of bases not matched to a gene: 5. The CDR3 coding sequence is TGCAGCGTTCTTACAGGGGAACAAGAGACCCAGTACTTC. This sequence encodes CSVLTGEQETQYF.

The chain links TRBV4-1 to TRBJ2-7, with TRBD1 identical over 7 bases. Germline lookup yields CDR1 MGHRA and CDR2 YSYEKL. The CDR3 is 15 residues long. The V segment lost 0 bases and the J segment 2 bases; nucleotides outside the gene matches: 4. CDR3 sequence: CASSQENRGTYEQYF. Here the CDR3 DNA reads TGCGCCAGCAGCCAAGAAAACAGGGGCACCTACGAGCAGTACTTC.

V and J are TRBV5-6 and TRBJ2-1; D remains unclear. Germline CDR1 reads SGHDT; CDR2 reads YYEEEE. The CDR3 length is 15 residues. Between the trimmed V and J ends, which lost 0 bases and 0 bases, there was a span of 7 bases. The CDR3 protein is CASSLGWSSYNEQFF. As DNA, the CDR3 is TGTGCCAGCAGCTTGGGTTGGAGCTCCTACAATGAGCAGTTCTTC.

The CDR3 bases are TGTGCCAGCAGTTACGCCGGGACGGGCGGGAGCTACACCTTC. Amino acid sequence: CASSYAGTGGSYTF. This chain uses TRBV6-5 with TRBJ1-2; TRBD1 might be the D (5 bases). Germline-derived CDR1 and CDR2 are MNHEY and SVGAGI. V was clipped by 2 bases and J by 9 bases, with 16 bases between them. The CDR3 has 14 residues.

V and J are TRBV7-3 and TRBJ2-2, with 10 bases that match TRBD2. Germline CDR1 reads SGHTA; CDR2 reads FQGTGA. CDR3 length: 16 residues. J lost 0 bases, V lost 5 bases, and 3 bases had no gene match. This chain's CDR3 is CASSLSGGANTGELFF. CDR3 bases: TGTGCCAGCAGCCTAAGCGGGGGGGCGAACACCGGGGAGCTGTTTTTT.

This clone was observed a single time. This chain uses TRBV5-1 with TRBJ2-2; 7 bases are shared with TRBD1. CDR3 size: 14 residues. The V segment lost 1 base and the J segment 4 bases; nucleotides outside the gene matches: 1. CDR1 is SGHRS and CDR2 is YFSETQ in the germline V gene. The CDR3 DNA reads TGCGCCAGCAGCTTGACAGGGGTCACCGGGGAGCTGTTTTTT. Its protein is CASSLTGVTGELFF.

The chain joins TRBV5-1 to TRBJ1-1; possible D gene TRBD1, 5 bases. Germline assignment: CDR1 SGHRS and CDR2 YFSETQ. Between the trimmed V and J ends, which lost 4 bases and 3 bases, there was a span of 13 bases. The CDR3 consists of 14 residues. CDR3 amino acids: CASSPQGPHTEAFF. The CDR3 coding sequence is TGCGCCAGCAGCCCCCAGGGACCGCACACTGAAGCTTTCTTT.

The chain carries TRBV9 and TRBJ1-5, with unresolved D. The germline V gene has CDR1 SGDLS and CDR2 YYNGEE. V lost 0 bases and J 0 bases, leaving 25 bases between the germline ends. This CDR3 comprises 21 residues. Here the CDR3 DNA reads TGTGCCAGCAGCGTAGCCCTCCTTCTGCCCTCTAACAGTAATAGCAATCAGCCCCAGCATTTT. Protein sequence: CASSVALLLPSNSNSNQPQHF. Variable domain in full (rest from reference TRBV9 and TRBJ1-5): DSGVTQTPKHLITATGQRVTLRCSPRSGDLSVYWYQQSLDQGLQFLIQYYNGEERAKGNILERFSAQQFPDLHSELNLSSLELGDSALYFCASSVALLLPSNSNSNQPQHFGDGTRLSIL.